This T cell receptor beta chain was sequenced in a study of Ad26.COV2.S vaccination and SARS-CoV-2 variants. Overall study: The vaccine Ad26.COV2.S was put into the muscle once, or twice with 56 days between.

Data came from immunoSEQ multiplex PCR; TCRdb stores just in-frame clones and leaves some out. The sample holds approximately 300,000 clones; roughly 86% are singletons and the top ten take approximately 2%. The CDR3 totals 16 residues. Germline V gene lookup returns CDR1 SNHLY and CDR2 FYNNEI. V trimming: 4 bases; J trimming: 0 bases; junction bases outside the gene matches: 4. Treatment described: about 20 received Ad26.COV2.S at low or high dose, single or two shots; roughly five received placebo; per-sample allocation not given. Samples analyzed were those drawn on day 63 after the first vaccine or placebo injection. Boston hosted the donor, who was an adult aged 18-55 years.

The chain is built from TRBV2 and TRBJ2-1; 9 bases are shared with TRBD2. Specimen: peripheral blood, collected in a trial of Ad26.COV2.S vaccine versus placebo. The TCR comes from a person aged 18-65 years who received the Ad26.COV2.S COVID-19 vaccine or a placebo. The CDR3 loop is CASSGGRGGSYNEQFF. The DNA of the CDR3 is TGTGCCAGCAGTGGGGGGCGGGGGGGCTCCTACAATGAGCAGTTCTTC. The complete variable domain, with remaining parts taken from reference TRBV2 and TRBJ2-1, reads EPEVTQTPSHQVTQMGQEVILRCVPISNHLYFYWYRQILGQKVEFLVSFYNNEISEKSEIFDDQFSVERPDGSNFTLKIRSTKLEDSAMYFCASSGGRGGSYNEQFFGPGTRLTVL.